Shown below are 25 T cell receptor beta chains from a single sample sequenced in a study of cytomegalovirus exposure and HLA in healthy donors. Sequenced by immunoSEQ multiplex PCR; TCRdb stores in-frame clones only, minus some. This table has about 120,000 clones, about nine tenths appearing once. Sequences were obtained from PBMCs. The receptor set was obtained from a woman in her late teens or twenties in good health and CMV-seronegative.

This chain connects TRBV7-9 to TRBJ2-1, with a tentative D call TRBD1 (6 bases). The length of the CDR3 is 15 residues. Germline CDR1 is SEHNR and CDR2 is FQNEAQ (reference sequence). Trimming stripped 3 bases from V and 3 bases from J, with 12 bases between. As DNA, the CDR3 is TGTGCCAGCAGCTTTTACAGGGCCAGCTACAATGAGCAGTTCTTC. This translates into CASSFYRASYNEQFF. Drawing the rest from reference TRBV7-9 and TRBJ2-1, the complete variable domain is DTGVSQNPRHKITKRGQNVTFRCDPISEHNRLYWYRQTLGQGPEFLTYFQNEAQLEKSRLLSDRFSAERPKGSFSTLEIQRTEQGDSAMYLCASSFYRASYNEQFFGPGTRLTVL.

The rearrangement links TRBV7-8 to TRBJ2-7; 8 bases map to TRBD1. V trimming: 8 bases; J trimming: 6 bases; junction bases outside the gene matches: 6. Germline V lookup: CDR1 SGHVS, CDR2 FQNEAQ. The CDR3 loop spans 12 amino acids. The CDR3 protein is CASLGTGSEQYF. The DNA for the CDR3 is TGTGCCAGCCTAGGGACAGGTAGCGAGCAGTACTTC.

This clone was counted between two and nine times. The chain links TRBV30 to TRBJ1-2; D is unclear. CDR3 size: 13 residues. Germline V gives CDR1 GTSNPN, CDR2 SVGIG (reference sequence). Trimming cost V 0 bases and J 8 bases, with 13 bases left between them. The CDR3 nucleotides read TGTGCCTGGAGTGTACCGCTAGTCGGCGGCTACACCTTC. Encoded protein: CAWSVPLVGGYTF.

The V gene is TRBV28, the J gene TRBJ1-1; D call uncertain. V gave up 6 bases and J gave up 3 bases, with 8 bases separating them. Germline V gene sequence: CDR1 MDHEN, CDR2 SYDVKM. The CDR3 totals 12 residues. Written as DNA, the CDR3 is TGTGCCAGCAGGGCCGACTACACTGAAGCTTTCTTT. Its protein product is CASRADYTEAFF.

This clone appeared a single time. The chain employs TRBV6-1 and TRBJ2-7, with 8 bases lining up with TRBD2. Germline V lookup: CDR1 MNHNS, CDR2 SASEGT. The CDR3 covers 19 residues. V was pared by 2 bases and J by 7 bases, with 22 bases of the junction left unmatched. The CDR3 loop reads CASSETVSSGSMPAWEQYF. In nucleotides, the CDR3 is TGTGCCAGCAGTGAAACGGTGTCTAGCGGGTCTATGCCCGCCTGGGAGCAGTACTTC.

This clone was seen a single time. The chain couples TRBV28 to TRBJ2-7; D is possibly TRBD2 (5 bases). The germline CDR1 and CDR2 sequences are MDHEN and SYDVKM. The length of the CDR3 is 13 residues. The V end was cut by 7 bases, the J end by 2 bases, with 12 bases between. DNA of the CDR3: TGTGCCAGCAACGGCCCGGGGACCTACGAGCAGTACTTC. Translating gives CASNGPGTYEQYF.

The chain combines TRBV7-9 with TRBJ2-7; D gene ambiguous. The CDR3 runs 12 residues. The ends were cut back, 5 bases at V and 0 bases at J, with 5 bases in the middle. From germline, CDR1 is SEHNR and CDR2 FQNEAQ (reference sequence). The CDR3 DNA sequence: TGTGCCAGCAGCCTCCGCTCCTACGAGCAGTACTTC. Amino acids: CASSLRSYEQYF.

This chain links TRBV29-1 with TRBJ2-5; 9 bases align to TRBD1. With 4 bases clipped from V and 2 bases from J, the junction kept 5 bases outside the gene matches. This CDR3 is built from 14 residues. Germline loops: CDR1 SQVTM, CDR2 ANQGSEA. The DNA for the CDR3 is TGCAGCGTTGCCGGGACAGGGCGTCAAGAGACCCAGTACTTC. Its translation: CSVAGTGRQETQYF.

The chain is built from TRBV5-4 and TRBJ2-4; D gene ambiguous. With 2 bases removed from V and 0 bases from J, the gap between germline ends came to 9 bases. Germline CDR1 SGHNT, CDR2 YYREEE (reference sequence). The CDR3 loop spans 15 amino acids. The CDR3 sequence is CASSFRGLAKNIQYF. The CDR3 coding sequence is TGTGCCAGCAGCTTTAGAGGTTTAGCCAAAAACATTCAGTACTTC.

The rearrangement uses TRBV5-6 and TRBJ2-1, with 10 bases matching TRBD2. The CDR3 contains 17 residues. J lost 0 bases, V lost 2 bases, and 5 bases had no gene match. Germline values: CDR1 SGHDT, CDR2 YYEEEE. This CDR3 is CASSLGLAESSYNEQFF. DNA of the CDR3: TGTGCCAGCAGCTTAGGACTAGCGGAAAGCTCCTACAATGAGCAGTTCTTC.

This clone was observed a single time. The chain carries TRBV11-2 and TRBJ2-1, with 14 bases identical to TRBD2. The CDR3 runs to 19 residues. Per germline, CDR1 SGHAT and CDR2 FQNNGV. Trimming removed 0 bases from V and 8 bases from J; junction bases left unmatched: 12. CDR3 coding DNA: TGTGCCAGCAGCTTAGACGGGGGCTGGGGACTAGCGGGAGCATATGAGCAGTTCTTC. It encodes CASSLDGGWGLAGAYEQFF.

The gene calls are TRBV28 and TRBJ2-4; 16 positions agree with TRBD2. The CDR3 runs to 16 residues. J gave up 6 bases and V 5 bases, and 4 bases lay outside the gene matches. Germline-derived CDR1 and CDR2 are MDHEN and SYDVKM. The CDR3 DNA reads TGTGCCAGCAGTCTGGGACTAGCGGGAGGGAGAAACATTCAGTACTTC. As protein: CASSLGLAGGRNIQYF. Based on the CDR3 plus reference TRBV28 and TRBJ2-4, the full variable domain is DVKVTQSSRYLVKRTGEKVFLECVQDMDHENMFWYRQDPGLGLRLIYFSYDVKMKEKGDIPEGYSVSREKKERFSLILESASTNQTSMYLCASSLGLAGGRNIQYFGAGTRLSVL.

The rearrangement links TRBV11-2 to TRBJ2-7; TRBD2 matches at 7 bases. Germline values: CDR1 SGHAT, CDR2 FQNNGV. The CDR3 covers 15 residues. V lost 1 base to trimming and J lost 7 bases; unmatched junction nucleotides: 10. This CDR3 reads CASSLVLAASYEQYF. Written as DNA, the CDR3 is TGTGCCAGCAGCTTAGTCCTAGCGGCCAGCTATGAGCAGTACTTC. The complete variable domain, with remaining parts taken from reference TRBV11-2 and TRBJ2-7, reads EAGVAQSPRYKIIEKRQSVAFWCNPISGHATLYWYQQILGQGPKLLIQFQNNGVVDDSQLPKDRFSAERLKGVDSTLKIQPAKLEDSAVYLCASSLVLAASYEQYFGPGTRLTVT.

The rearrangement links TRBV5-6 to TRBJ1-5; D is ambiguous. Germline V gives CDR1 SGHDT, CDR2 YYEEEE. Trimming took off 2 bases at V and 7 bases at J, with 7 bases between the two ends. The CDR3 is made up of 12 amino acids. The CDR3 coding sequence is TGTGCCAGCAGCTTCGGGGAACAGCCCCAGCATTTT. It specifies CASSFGEQPQHF.

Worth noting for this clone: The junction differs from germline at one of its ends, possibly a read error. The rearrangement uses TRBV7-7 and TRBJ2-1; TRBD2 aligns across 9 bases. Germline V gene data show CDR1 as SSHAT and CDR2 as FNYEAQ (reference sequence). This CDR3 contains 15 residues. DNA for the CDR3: TGTGCTAGCAGCACTCTAGCGGGGAATTACAATGAGCAGTTCTTC. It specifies CASSTLAGNYNEQFF.

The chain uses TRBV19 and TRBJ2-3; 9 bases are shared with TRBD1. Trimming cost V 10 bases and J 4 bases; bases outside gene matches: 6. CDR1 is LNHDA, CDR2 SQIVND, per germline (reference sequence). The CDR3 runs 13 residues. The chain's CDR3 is CATAQGAPDTQYF. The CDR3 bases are TGTGCCACCGCACAGGGGGCCCCAGATACGCAGTATTTT.

Here the CDR3 DNA reads TGTGCCAGCAGTTCGACAGGGGGCCGGAACTATGGCTACACCTTC. This translates into CASSSTGGRNYGYTF. This rearrangement joins TRBV6-6 to TRBJ1-2, with 10 bases aligning to TRBD1. V dropped 4 bases and J dropped 2; count of bases not matched to a gene: 4. The CDR3 is 15 amino acids. Germline V lookup: CDR1 MNHNY, CDR2 SVGAGI (reference sequence).

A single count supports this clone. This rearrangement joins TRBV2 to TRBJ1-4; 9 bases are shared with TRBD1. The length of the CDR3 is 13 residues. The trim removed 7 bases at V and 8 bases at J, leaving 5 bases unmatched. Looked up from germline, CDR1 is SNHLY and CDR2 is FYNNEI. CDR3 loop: CASKRTGDEKLFF. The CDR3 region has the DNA TGTGCCAGCAAGAGGACAGGGGACGAAAAACTGTTTTTT.

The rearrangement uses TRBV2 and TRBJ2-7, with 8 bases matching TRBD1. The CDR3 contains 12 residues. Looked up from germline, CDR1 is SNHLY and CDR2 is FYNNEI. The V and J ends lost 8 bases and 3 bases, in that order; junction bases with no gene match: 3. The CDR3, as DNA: TGTGCCAGCTTTGGACAGGGCTACGAGCAGTACTTC. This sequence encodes CASFGQGYEQYF.

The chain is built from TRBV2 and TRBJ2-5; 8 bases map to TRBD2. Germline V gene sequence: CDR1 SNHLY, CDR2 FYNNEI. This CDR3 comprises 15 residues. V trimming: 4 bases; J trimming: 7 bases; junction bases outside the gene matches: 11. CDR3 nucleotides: TGTGCCAGCAGTGGGACTACTAGCGGCACAGGGACCCAGTACTTC. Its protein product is CASSGTTSGTGTQYF.

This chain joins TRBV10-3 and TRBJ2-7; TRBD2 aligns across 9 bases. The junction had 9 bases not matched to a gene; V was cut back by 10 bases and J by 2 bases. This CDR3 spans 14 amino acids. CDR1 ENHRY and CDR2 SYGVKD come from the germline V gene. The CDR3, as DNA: TGTGCCACCGTTAGCGGGAGTTCCCCCTACGAGCAGTACTTC. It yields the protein CATVSGSSPYEQYF.

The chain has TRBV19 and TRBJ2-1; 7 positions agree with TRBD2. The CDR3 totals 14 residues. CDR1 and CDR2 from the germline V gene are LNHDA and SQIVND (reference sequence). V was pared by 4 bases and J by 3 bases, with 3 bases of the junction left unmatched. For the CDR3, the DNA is TGTGCCAGTAGTAAAAGCGGGAACTACAATGAGCAGTTCTTC. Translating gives CASSKSGNYNEQFF.

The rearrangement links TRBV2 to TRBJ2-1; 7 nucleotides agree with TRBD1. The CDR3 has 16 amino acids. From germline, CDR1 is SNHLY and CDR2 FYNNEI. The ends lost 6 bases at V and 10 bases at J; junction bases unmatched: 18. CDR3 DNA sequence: TGTGCCAGCAGGCCCGGACAGGCCAGGTTCAATGACGAGCAGTTCTTC. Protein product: CASRPGQARFNDEQFF. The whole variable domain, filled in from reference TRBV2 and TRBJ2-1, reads EPEVTQTPSHQVTQMGQEVILRCVPISNHLYFYWYRQILGQKVEFLVSFYNNEISEKSEIFDDQFSVERPDGSNFTLKIRSTKLEDSAMYFCASRPGQARFNDEQFFGPGTRLTVL.

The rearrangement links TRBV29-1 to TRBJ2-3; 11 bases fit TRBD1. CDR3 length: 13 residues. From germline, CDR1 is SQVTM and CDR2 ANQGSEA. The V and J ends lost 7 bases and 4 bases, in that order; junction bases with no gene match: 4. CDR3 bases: TGCAGCGCCGGACAGGGGGCCCCAGATACGCAGTATTTT. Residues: CSAGQGAPDTQYF.

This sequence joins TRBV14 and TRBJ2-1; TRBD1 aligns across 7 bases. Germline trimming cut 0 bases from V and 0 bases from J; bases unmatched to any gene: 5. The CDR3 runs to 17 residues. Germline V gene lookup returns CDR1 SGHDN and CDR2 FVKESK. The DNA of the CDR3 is TGTGCCAGCAGCCAAGATAAGGGACAGAGCTCCTACAATGAGCAGTTCTTC. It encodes CASSQDKGQSSYNEQFF.